Listed below are T cell receptor beta chains from one sample, sequenced in a study of a mutant IDH1 vaccine in newly diagnosed glioma. Antigens for these TCRs are unknown. Profiled with immunoSEQ multiplex PCR; TCRdb holds only in-frame clones, not every one. The sample holds tens of thousands of clones, approximately 64% seen once. The sample was peripheral blood mononuclear cells (PBMCs), taken from a glioma patient whose treatment included an IDH1 peptide vaccine. The receptors shown here come from a man between 35 and 55 years old with glioma. Some clones in this sample may be carry-over from other donors' samples. The conserved cysteine and the conserved F or W are not part of the CDR3 here.

v_gene: TRBV6-5; CDR3aa: ASSYRGYSTEAF
v_gene: TRBV7-9; CDR3aa: ASSLGTSGVDTQY
v_gene: TRBV6-6; CDR3aa: ASRHRTGSGNTIY
v_gene: TRBV27; CDR3aa: ASSRNTGELF
v_gene: TRBV6-4; CDR3aa: ASSPLSGAFNEQF
v_gene: TRBV5-1; CDR3aa: ASRDSGGLPYDEKLF
v_gene: TRBV5-5; CDR3aa: ASREPGQGNYGYT
v_gene: TRBV29-1; CDR3aa: SVVGGTDTQY
v_gene: TRBV5-1; CDR3aa: ASSVRANEKLF
v_gene: TRBV6-1; CDR3aa: ASSDQPTVRNQPQH
v_gene: TRBV30; CDR3aa: AWSVLGRGRLGYT